This T cell receptor beta chain was retrieved from a study of CD8 T cells in ankylosing spondylitis. General study points: Some motif variants were previously reported in reactive arthritis synovial fluid and blood. There was reportedly significant enrichment of clones that were disease-linked in matched ankylosing spondylitis synovial fluid.

This CDR3 spans 16 amino acids. Germline V gives CDR1 ENHRY, CDR2 SYGVKD. Between the trimmed V and J ends, which lost 4 bases and 0 bases, there was a span of 14 bases. Generation of TCR beta libraries employed quantitative 5'-RACE incorporating molecular barcodes. Using its own MiXCR run on the 5' RACE reads, TCRdb lists one record per CDR3 protein. The table records fewer than 250,000 distinct CDR3 sequences, about a quarter of them present only once. This clonotype came up a few times. Its antigen is as yet unknown. Sequences were obtained from blood, either unsorted or a sorted T cell fraction (not recorded which). The chain employs TRBV10-3 and TRBJ2-3; tentatively, D is TRBD1 or TRBD2 (5 bases each). This sequence was found in a male donor with ankylosing spondylitis or in good health (not recorded which). The CDR3 region has the DNA TGTGCCATCAGTGGGGACCATAGTGGTAGCACAGATACGCAGTATTTT. The encoded protein is CAISGDHSGSTDTQYF.